Described below is a single T cell receptor beta chain sequence and its context. These data belong to a study of blood T cell repertoires in COVID-19. Sequencing was performed with immunoSEQ multiplex PCR; in TCRdb, only in-frame clones are kept and a portion is missing. The sample has 60,000 or so clones, roughly 86% seen once. The CDR3 totals 14 residues. With 6 bases removed from V and 3 bases from J, the gap between germline ends came to 11 bases. CDR1 MNHEY and CDR2 SVGAGI come from the germline V gene. The chain links TRBV6-5 to TRBJ1-4; D is uncertain. Sequencing was done on a sample of peripheral blood. This TCR derives from a man aged 55 to 70 with active or convalescent COVID-19. CDR3 in DNA: TGTGCCAGCAGACGACTTTATGCTAATGAAAAACTGTTTTTT. Translation gives CASRRLYANEKLFF.